The clone carrying this T cell receptor beta chain has more than one count but fewer than ten. The target antigen is unknown. The source of the sample is a study of beta chain features in type 1 diabetes. Findings of the study overall: Type 1 diabetes patients showed a moderate but significant shortening of TCRB CDR3s in all four CD4+ subsets. Whatever favoring of shorter templates PCR might show would apply equally to patients and controls.

CD4+ cells of the naive, central memory, regulatory and stem cell-like memory types were sorted via CD45RO/CCR7/CD25/CD127/CD95/CD27. Looked up from germline, CDR1 is SGHRS and CDR2 is YFSETQ. The CDR3 extends over 16 amino acids. V lost 0 bases to trimming and J lost 2 bases, with 13 bases between them. The authors reverse transcribed all of the isolated RNA, so sequencing captured expressed TCRB transcripts. Mean read depth for naive, central memory and regulatory T cell samples was about 3.4 million reads. TCRdb's table, derived via immunoSEQ multiplex PCR, lists solely in-frame clones and lacks some. The table lists about 650,000 clones, approximately 13% of them singletons.

J is TRBJ2-3 and V is TRBV5-1; possible D gene TRBD1, 5 bases. The sequence derives from a man aged 25 to 45 with type 1 diabetes. The specimen sequenced was naive CD4+ T cells from blood. CDR3 bases: TGCGCCAGCAGCTTGGGGGAATTGGGGCTCACAGATACGCAGTATTTT. Protein product: CASSLGELGLTDTQYF.